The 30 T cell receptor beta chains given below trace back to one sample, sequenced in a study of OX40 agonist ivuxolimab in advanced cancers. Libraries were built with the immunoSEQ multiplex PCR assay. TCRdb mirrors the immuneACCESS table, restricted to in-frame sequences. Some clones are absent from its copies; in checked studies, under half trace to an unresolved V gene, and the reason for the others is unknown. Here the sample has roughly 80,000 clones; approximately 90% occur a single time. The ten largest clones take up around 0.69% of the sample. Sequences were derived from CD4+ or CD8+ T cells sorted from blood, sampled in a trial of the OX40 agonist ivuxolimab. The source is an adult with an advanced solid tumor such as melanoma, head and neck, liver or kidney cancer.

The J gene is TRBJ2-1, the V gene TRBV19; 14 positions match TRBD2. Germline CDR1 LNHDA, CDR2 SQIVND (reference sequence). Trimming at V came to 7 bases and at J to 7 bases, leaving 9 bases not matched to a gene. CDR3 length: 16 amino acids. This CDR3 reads CASNPPGLAGVNEQFF. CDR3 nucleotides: TGTGCCAGTAACCCGCCGGGACTAGCGGGAGTTAATGAGCAGTTCTTC. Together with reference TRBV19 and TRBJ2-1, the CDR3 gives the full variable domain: DGGITQSPKYLFRKEGQNVTLSCEQNLNHDAMYWYRQDPGQGLRLIYYSQIVNDFQKGDIAEGYSVSREKKESFPLTVTSAQKNPTAFYLCASNPPGLAGVNEQFFGPGTRLTVL.

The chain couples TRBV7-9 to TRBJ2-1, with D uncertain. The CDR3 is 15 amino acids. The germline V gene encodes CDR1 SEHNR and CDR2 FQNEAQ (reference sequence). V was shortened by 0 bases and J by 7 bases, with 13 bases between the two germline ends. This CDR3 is CASSLATPGRNEQFF. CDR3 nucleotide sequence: TGTGCCAGCAGCTTAGCTACACCCGGCCGGAATGAGCAGTTCTTC.

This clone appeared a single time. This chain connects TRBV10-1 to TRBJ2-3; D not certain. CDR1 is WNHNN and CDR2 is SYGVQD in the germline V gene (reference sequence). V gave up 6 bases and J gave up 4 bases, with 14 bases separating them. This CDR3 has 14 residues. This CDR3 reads CASSRTGSADTQYF. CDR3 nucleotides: TGCGCCAGCAGCCGGACGGGTAGTGCAGATACGCAGTATTTT.

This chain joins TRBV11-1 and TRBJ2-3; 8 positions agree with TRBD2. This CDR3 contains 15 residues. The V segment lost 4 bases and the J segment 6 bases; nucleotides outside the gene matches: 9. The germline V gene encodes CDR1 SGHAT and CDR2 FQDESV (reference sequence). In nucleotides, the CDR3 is TGTGCCAGCAGCTCTTCAAGCGGGAGCGGGGATACGCAGTATTTT. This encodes CASSSSSGSGDTQYF.

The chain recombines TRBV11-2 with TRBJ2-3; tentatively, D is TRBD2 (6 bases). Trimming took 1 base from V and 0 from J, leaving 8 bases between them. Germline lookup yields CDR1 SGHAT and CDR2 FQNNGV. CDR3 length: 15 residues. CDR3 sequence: CASSLGGVSTDTQYF. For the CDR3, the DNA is TGTGCCAGCAGCTTAGGGGGGGTTAGCACAGATACGCAGTATTTT. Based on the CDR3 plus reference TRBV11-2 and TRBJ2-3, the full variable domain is EAGVAQSPRYKIIEKRQSVAFWCNPISGHATLYWYQQILGQGPKLLIQFQNNGVVDDSQLPKDRFSAERLKGVDSTLKIQPAKLEDSAVYLCASSLGGVSTDTQYFGPGTRLTVL.

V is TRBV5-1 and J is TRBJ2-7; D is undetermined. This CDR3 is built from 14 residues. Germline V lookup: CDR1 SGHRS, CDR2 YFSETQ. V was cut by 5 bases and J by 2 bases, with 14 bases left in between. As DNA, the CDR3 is TGCGCCAGCAGGAGGTCCTCGGACCCCTACGAGCAGTACTTC. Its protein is CASRRSSDPYEQYF.

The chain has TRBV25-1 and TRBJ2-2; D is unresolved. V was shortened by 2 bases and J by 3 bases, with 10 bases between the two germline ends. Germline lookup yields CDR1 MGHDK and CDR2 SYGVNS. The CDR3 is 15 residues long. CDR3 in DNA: TGTGCCAGCAGTGAACGAGACCGTTACACCGGGGAGCTGTTTTTT. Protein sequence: CASSERDRYTGELFF.

The chain's CDR3 is CARLSGNLGANVLTF. The CDR3 coding sequence is TGTGCCCGACTGTCGGGTAATCTGGGGGCCAACGTCCTGACTTTC. The chain carries TRBV30 and TRBJ2-6; D not certain. The CDR3 contains 15 residues. CDR1 and CDR2 (germline): GTSNPN, SVGIG (reference sequence). V lost 8 bases and J 4 bases, leaving 18 bases between the germline ends. Filled out from reference TRBV30 and TRBJ2-6, the complete variable domain reads SQTIHQWPATLVQPVGSPLSLECTVEGTSNPNLYWYRQAAGRGLQLLFYSVGIGQISSEVPQNLSASRPQDRQFILSSKKLLLSDSGFYLCARLSGNLGANVLTFGAGSRLTVL.

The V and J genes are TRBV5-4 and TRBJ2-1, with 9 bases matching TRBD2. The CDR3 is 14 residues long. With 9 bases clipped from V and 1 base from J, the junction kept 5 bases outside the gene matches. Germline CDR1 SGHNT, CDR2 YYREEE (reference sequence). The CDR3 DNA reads TGTGCCACTTTAGCGGGAGTATCCTACAATGAGCAGTTCTTC. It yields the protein CATLAGVSYNEQFF.

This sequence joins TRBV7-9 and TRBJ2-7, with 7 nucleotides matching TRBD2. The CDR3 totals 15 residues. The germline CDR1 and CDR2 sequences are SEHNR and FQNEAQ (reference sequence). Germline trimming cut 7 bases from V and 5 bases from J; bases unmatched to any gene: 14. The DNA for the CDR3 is TGTGCCAGCATCAAATCGGCGGGAGCCCTAAACGAGCAGTACTTC. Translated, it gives CASIKSAGALNEQYF.

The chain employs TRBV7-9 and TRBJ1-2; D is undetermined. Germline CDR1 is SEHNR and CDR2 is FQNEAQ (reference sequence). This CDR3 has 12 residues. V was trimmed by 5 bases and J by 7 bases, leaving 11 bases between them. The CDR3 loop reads CASSPSGGGYTF. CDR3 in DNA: TGTGCCAGCAGCCCCTCGGGTGGTGGCTACACCTTC.

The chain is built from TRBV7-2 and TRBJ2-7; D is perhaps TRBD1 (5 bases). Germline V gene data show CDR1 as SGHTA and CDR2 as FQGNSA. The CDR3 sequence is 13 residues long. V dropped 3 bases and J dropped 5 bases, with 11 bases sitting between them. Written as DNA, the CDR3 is TGTGCCAGCAGCTTGCGCCAGGGCCACGAGCAGTACTTC. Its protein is CASSLRQGHEQYF.

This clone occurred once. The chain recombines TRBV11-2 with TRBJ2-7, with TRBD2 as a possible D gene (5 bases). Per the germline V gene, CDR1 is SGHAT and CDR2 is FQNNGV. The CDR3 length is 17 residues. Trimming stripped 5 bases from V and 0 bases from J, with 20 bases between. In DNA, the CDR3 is TGTGCCAGCAGCCCCGAAAGGGAGCGATACGTCTCCTACGAGCAGTACTTC. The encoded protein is CASSPERERYVSYEQYF.

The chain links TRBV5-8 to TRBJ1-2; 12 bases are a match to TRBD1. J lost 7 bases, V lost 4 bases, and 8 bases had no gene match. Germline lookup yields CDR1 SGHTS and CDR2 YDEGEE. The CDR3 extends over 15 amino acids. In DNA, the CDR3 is TGTGCCAGCAGCCATCCGGGACAGGGGGCCGGTGGCTACACCTTC. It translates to CASSHPGQGAGGYTF.

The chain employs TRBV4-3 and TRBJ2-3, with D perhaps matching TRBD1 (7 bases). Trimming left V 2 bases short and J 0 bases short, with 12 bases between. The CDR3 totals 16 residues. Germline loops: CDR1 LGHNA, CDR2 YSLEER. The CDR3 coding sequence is TGCGCCAGCAGCCAATTCAGGGGGGTTAGCACAGATACGCAGTATTTT. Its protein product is CASSQFRGVSTDTQYF.

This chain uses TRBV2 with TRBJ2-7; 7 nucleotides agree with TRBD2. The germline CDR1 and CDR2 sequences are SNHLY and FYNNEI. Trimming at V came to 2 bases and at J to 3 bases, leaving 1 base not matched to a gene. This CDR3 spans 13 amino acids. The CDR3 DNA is TGTGCCAGCAGTGAATCGGGGGGCTACGAGCAGTACTTC. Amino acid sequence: CASSESGGYEQYF.

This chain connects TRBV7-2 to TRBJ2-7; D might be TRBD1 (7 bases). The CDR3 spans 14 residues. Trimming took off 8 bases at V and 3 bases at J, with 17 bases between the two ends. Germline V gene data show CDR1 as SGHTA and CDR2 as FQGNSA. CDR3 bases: TGTGCCAGCCGATACCGGCGGGACAGCTACGAGCAGTACTTC. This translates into CASRYRRDSYEQYF. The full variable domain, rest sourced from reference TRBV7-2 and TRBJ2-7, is GAGVSQSPSNKVTEKGKDVELRCDPISGHTALYWYRQSLGQGLEFLIYFQGNSAPDKSGLPSDRFSAERTGGSVSTLTIQRTQQEDSAVYLCASRYRRDSYEQYFGPGTRLTVT.

In nucleotides, the CDR3 is TGTGCCAGCGCAAGAGGAACAGGGAGGTTAGAAAAACTGTTTTTT. Protein: CASARGTGRLEKLFF. The chain carries TRBV18 and TRBJ1-4, with a weak D call TRBD1 (6 bases). V was shortened by 8 bases and J by 8 bases, with 21 bases between the two germline ends. Germline CDR1 KGHSH, CDR2 LQKENI. This CDR3 contains 15 residues.

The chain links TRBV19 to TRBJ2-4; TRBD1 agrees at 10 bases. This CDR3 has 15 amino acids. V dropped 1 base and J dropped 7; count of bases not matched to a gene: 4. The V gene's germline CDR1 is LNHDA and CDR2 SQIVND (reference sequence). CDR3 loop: CASSIGRDRGNIQYF. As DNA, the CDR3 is TGTGCCAGTAGTATAGGTAGGGACAGGGGCAACATTCAGTACTTC.

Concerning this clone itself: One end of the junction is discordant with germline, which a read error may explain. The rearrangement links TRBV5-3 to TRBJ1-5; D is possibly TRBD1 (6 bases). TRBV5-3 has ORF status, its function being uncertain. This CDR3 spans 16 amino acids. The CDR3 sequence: CVRSLVGTSSNQPQHF. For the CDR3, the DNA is TGTGTCAGAAGCTTGGTGGGGACAAGTTCCAATCAGCCCCAGCATTTT.

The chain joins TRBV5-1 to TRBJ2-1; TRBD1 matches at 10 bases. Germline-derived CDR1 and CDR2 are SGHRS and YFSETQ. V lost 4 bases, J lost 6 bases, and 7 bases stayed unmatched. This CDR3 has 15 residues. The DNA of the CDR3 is TGCGCCAGCAGCATAGACAGGGGGCTTCGCAATGAGCAGTTCTTC. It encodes CASSIDRGLRNEQFF. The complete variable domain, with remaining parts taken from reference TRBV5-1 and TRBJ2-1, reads KAGVTQTPRYLIKTRGQQVTLSCSPISGHRSVSWYQQTPGQGLQFLFEYFSETQRNKGNFPGRFSGRQFSNSRSEMNVSTLELGDSALYLCASSIDRGLRNEQFFGPGTRLTVL.

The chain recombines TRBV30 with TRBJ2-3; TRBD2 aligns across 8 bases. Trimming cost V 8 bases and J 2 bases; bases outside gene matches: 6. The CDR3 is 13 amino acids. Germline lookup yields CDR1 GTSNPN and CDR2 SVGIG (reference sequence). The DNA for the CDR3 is TGTGCCCATCAGCGGGAGCCCACAGATACGCAGTATTTT. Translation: CAHQREPTDTQYF. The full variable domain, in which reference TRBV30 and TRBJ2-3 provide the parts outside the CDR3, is SQTIHQWPATLVQPVGSPLSLECTVEGTSNPNLYWYRQAAGRGLQLLFYSVGIGQISSEVPQNLSASRPQDRQFILSSKKLLLSDSGFYLCAHQREPTDTQYFGPGTRLTVL.

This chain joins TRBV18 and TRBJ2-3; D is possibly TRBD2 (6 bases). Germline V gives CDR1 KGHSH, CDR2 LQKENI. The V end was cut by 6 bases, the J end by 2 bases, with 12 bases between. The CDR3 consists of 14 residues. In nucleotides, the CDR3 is TGTGCCAGCTCCGCGGGGAACTACACAGATACGCAGTATTTT. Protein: CASSAGNYTDTQYF. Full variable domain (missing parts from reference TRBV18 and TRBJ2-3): NAGVMQNPRHLVRRRGQEARLRCSPMKGHSHVYWYRQLPEEGLKFMVYLQKENIIDESGMPKERFSAEFPKEGPSILRIQQVVRGDSAAYFCASSAGNYTDTQYFGPGTRLTVL.

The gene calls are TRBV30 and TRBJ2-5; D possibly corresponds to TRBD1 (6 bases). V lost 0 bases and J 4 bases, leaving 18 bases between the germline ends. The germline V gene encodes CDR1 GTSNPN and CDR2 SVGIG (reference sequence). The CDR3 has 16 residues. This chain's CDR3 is CAWSVGTWGRRETQYF. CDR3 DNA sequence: TGTGCCTGGAGTGTAGGTACCTGGGGGCGGCGAGAGACCCAGTACTTC.

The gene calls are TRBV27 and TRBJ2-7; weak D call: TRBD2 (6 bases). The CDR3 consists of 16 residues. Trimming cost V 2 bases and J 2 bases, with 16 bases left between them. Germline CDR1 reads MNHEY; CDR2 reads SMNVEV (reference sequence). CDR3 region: CASSLKPGPGAYEQYF. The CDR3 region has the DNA TGTGCCAGCAGTTTAAAACCCGGCCCGGGAGCCTACGAGCAGTACTTC.

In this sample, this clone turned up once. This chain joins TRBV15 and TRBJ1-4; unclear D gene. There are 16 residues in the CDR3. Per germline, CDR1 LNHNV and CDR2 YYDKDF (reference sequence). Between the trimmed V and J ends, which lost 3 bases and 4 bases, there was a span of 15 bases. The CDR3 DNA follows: TGTGCCACCAGCAGGGCCGGGCCGAGGCGTAATGAAAAACTGTTTTTT. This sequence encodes CATSRAGPRRNEKLFF. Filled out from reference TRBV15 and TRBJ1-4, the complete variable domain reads DAMVIQNPRYQVTQFGKPVTLSCSQTLNHNVMYWYQQKSSQAPKLLFHYYDKDFNNEADTPDNFQSRRPNTSFCFLDIRSPGLGDTAMYLCATSRAGPRRNEKLFFGSGTQLSVL.

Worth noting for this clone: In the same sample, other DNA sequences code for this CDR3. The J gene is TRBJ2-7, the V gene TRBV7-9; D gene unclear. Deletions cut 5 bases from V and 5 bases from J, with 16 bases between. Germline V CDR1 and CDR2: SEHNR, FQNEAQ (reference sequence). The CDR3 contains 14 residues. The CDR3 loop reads CASSLVSVRNEQYF. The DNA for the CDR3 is TGTGCCAGCAGCCTAGTATCTGTCAGGAACGAGCAGTACTTC.

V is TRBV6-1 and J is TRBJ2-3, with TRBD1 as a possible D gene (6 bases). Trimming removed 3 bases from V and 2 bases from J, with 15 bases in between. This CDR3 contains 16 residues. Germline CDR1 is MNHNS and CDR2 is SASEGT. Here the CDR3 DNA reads TGTGCCAGCAGTGAGGTCCCAGGGGTGGACACAGATACGCAGTATTTT. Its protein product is CASSEVPGVDTDTQYF.

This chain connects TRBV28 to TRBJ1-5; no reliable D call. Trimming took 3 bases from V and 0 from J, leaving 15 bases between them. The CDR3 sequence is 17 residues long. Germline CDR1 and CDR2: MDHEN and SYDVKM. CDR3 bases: TGTGCCAGCAGTTTCCCTTTAACAGTTTATAGCAATCAGCCCCAGCATTTT. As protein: CASSFPLTVYSNQPQHF.

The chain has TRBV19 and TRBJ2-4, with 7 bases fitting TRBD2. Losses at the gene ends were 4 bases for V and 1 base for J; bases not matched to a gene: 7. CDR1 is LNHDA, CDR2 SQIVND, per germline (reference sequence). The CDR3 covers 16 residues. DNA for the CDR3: TGTGCCAGTAGTACCCCCTACGGGAGGGCCAAAAACATTCAGTACTTC. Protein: CASSTPYGRAKNIQYF.